The 27 T cell receptor beta chains in this list originate from one sample, sequenced in a study of cytomegalovirus exposure and HLA in healthy donors. Amplification used 60 Vbeta primers and 13 Jbeta primers. The assay was immunoSEQ multiplex PCR, and TCRdb's table has in-frame clones only and misses some. Of some 54,000 clones in the sample, around 84% were seen once. Specimen: PBMCs. The source is a male donor in good health and CMV-seronegative.

The chain has TRBV4-2 and TRBJ1-1, with 8 nucleotides matching TRBD1. CDR1 is LGHNA and CDR2 is YNFKEQ in the germline V gene. After removal of 4 bases from V and 1 base from J, the junction contained 17 bases not matched to a gene. This CDR3 region has 19 residues. CDR3 in DNA: TGTGCCAGCAGCCGGACTCCCACATCAGGGGGCTTAGGGAACACTGAAGCTTTCTTT. Its protein is CASSRTPTSGGLGNTEAFF.

This chain joins TRBV19 and TRBJ1-5; D is perhaps TRBD1 (5 bases). Trimming removed 6 bases at V and 6 bases at J, with 15 bases between. The CDR3 sequence is 14 residues long. Germline V gene data show CDR1 as LNHDA and CDR2 as SQIVND (reference sequence). The CDR3 DNA is TGTGCCAGTAGGACGTCAGGAGGGGCTCAGCCCCAGCATTTT. The encoded protein is CASRTSGGAQPQHF.

The chain joins TRBV5-1 to TRBJ2-7; D is perhaps TRBD1 (6 bases). This CDR3 has 14 amino acids. Germline CDR1 and CDR2: SGHRS and YFSETQ. V shed 2 bases and J shed 6 bases, with 15 bases lying between them. CDR3 in amino acids: CASSLTDTGTEQYF. The CDR3 nucleotides are TGCGCCAGCAGCTTAACAGATACAGGGACCGAGCAGTACTTC.

This chain uses TRBV25-1 with TRBJ2-7; 9 nucleotides match TRBD1. V was pared by 4 bases and J by 3 bases, with 7 bases of the junction left unmatched. This CDR3 is built from 15 residues. Germline loops: CDR1 MGHDK, CDR2 SYGVNS. The CDR3 here is CASSAPGDRVYEQYF. CDR3 nucleotides: TGTGCCAGCAGTGCACCCGGGGACAGGGTCTACGAGCAGTACTTC.

The V call is TRBV7-2, the J call TRBJ2-3, with a possible D match to TRBD1 (8 bases). V lost 6 bases to trimming and J lost 4 bases, with 17 bases between them. CDR1 and CDR2 from the germline V gene are SGHTA and FQGNSA. CDR3 length equals 15 residues. In DNA, the CDR3 is TGTGCCAGCAGTCAGGGGGCGGGGGTCCCAGATACGCAGTATTTT. Its protein is CASSQGAGVPDTQYF. Full variable domain (missing parts from reference TRBV7-2 and TRBJ2-3): GAGVSQSPSNKVTEKGKDVELRCDPISGHTALYWYRQSLGQGLEFLIYFQGNSAPDKSGLPSDRFSAERTGGSVSTLTIQRTQQEDSAVYLCASSQGAGVPDTQYFGPGTRLTVL.

The chain employs TRBV29-1 and TRBJ1-2; TRBD1 matches 7 bases. The CDR3 length is 12 residues. Germline trimming cut 2 bases from V and 8 bases from J; bases unmatched to any gene: 5. In germline, CDR1 is SQVTM, CDR2 ANQGSEA. DNA for the CDR3: TGCAGCGTTGAAAAGGGGGCGGGAGGCTACACCTTC. It yields the protein CSVEKGAGGYTF.

The chain combines TRBV9 with TRBJ1-3; 9 positions match TRBD1. V lost 4 bases and J lost 5; bases outside the gene matches: 7. The germline V gene encodes CDR1 SGDLS and CDR2 YYNGEE. This CDR3 is built from 15 residues. For the CDR3, the DNA is TGTGCCAGCAGCACTACGGGACAGGGAAGAAACACCATATATTTT. This sequence encodes CASSTTGQGRNTIYF.

This chain links TRBV15 with TRBJ1-2; 8 positions match TRBD1. V lost 1 base to trimming and J lost 6 bases; unmatched junction nucleotides: 4. The CDR3 is made up of 14 amino acids. Germline CDR1 is LNHNV and CDR2 is YYDKDF (reference sequence). CDR3 residues: CATSRGSGGHGYTF. The CDR3 DNA is TGTGCCACCAGCAGAGGGTCAGGGGGCCATGGCTACACCTTC.

The chain employs TRBV19 and TRBJ1-3, with 9 bases lining up with TRBD1. The junction had 9 bases not matched to a gene; V was cut back by 6 bases and J by 3 bases. CDR3 size: 16 residues. CDR1 and CDR2 from the germline V gene are LNHDA and SQIVND (reference sequence). For the CDR3, the DNA is TGTGCCAGTAGCCCTGAACAGGGGGCGCTTGGAAACACCATATATTTT. Protein product: CASSPEQGALGNTIYF.

The chain has TRBV5-1 and TRBJ2-7; TRBD1 matches at 8 bases. The germline V gene encodes CDR1 SGHRS and CDR2 YFSETQ. CDR3 length: 15 residues. Trimming took 4 bases from V and 0 from J; bases not matched to a gene: 6. The CDR3 sequence is CASSGRTGHSYEQYF. The CDR3 bases are TGCGCCAGCAGCGGGAGGACAGGGCACTCCTACGAGCAGTACTTC.

The chain has TRBV5-4 and TRBJ1-5; 9 bases align to TRBD1. This CDR3 contains 15 residues. CDR1 and CDR2 (germline): SGHNT, YYREEE (reference sequence). After removal of 0 bases from V and 3 bases from J, the junction contained 1 base not matched to a gene. The CDR3 protein is CASSLGTGVNQPQHF. The CDR3 nucleotides read TGTGCCAGCAGCTTGGGGACAGGGGTCAATCAGCCCCAGCATTTT.

The chain uses TRBV5-6 and TRBJ1-6; D may be TRBD1 (6 bases). V lost 5 bases and J lost 0, with 12 bases in between. The CDR3 sequence is 16 residues long. CDR1 is SGHDT, CDR2 YYEEEE, per germline. The CDR3 loop reads CASRLQGSSYNSPLHF. The CDR3, as DNA: TGTGCCAGCAGGTTACAGGGAAGCTCCTATAATTCACCCCTCCACTTT.

Worth noting for this clone: The sample contains more than one DNA sequence encoding this CDR3. This chain joins TRBV14 and TRBJ1-2, with unresolved D. Trimming cost V 0 bases and J 6 bases, with 11 bases left between them. This CDR3 is built from 14 residues. Germline V gene sequence: CDR1 SGHDN, CDR2 FVKESK. The CDR3: CASSQDHSFNGYTF. In DNA, the CDR3 is TGTGCCAGCAGCCAAGATCACAGCTTCAATGGCTACACCTTC.

The genes are TRBV4-2 and TRBJ2-3, with 8 bases fitting TRBD2. Looked up from germline, CDR1 is LGHNA and CDR2 is YNFKEQ. Trimming at V came to 4 bases and at J to 2 bases, leaving 5 bases not matched to a gene. The length of the CDR3 is 15 residues. CDR3 DNA sequence: TGTGCCAGCAGCCTCGGGGGGGGCGCCACAGATACGCAGTATTTT. Translation gives CASSLGGGATDTQYF.

The V call is TRBV19, the J call TRBJ2-5; the match to TRBD2 covers 12 bases. The J call may be in error: the DNA end matches TRBJ2-7 better. The CDR3 loop spans 16 amino acids. From germline, CDR1 is LNHDA and CDR2 SQIVND (reference sequence). The CDR3 bases are TGTGCCAGTAGTCTACTAGCGGGGGGTAAACCCTACGAGCAGTACTTC. This gives the protein CASSLLAGGKPYEQYF.

The V call is TRBV11-2, the J call TRBJ1-1, with D possibly TRBD1 on 6 matching bases. V was clipped by 3 bases and J by 0 bases, with 14 bases between them. Germline CDR1 SGHAT, CDR2 FQNNGV. The CDR3 contains 16 residues. CDR3 nucleotide sequence: TGTGCCAGCAGCTTGGATCCGGGACACCTGAACACTGAAGCTTTCTTT. This codes for CASSLDPGHLNTEAFF.

The V and J genes are TRBV9 and TRBJ2-7; 10 nucleotides agree with TRBD1. V shed 8 bases and J 5 bases; nucleotides not matched to a gene: 13. The germline CDR1 and CDR2 sequences are SGDLS and YYNGEE. The CDR3 spans 15 residues. CDR3 nucleotide sequence: TGTGCCAGTACACACCGGGACAGGGGATCCGACGAGCAGTACTTC. Amino acids: CASTHRDRGSDEQYF.

Only a few counts were recorded for this clone. The chain links TRBV7-9 to TRBJ1-1; 9 bases are shared with TRBD1. The trim removed 5 bases at V and 7 bases at J, leaving 11 bases unmatched. CDR1 and CDR2 (germline): SEHNR, FQNEAQ (reference sequence). There are 15 residues in the CDR3. Here the CDR3 reads CASSHEQGAQGEAFF. The CDR3 DNA sequence: TGTGCCAGCAGCCATGAACAGGGGGCGCAGGGTGAAGCTTTCTTT.

The chain joins TRBV27 to TRBJ2-3; 11 nucleotides agree with TRBD2. The V and J ends lost 5 bases and 6 bases, in that order; junction bases with no gene match: 13. CDR3 length: 17 amino acids. CDR1 is MNHEY, CDR2 SMNVEV, per germline (reference sequence). The CDR3 nucleotides are TGTGCCAGCAGTCCCGCCCCCCTAGCGGGGGGTGGGGATACGCAGTATTTT. As protein: CASSPAPLAGGGDTQYF.

The genes are TRBV27 and TRBJ2-7, with a possible D match to TRBD2 (5 bases). V gave up 8 bases and J gave up 0 bases, with 8 bases separating them. Looked up from germline, CDR1 is MNHEY and CDR2 is SMNVEV (reference sequence). The CDR3 length is 12 residues. In nucleotides, the CDR3 is TGTGCCAGCGCGGGTTCCTCCTACGAGCAGTACTTC. Residues: CASAGSSYEQYF.

V usage is TRBV18 and J usage is TRBJ2-5; 7 bases match TRBD1. The CDR3 length is 17 residues. Germline-derived CDR1 and CDR2 are KGHSH and LQKENI. The trim removed 3 bases at V and 3 bases at J, leaving 13 bases unmatched. The CDR3 DNA follows: TGTGCCAGCTCACCGAGACAGGGCTGGGACCTCAAAGAGACCCAGTACTTC. This codes for CASSPRQGWDLKETQYF.

V usage is TRBV18 and J usage is TRBJ2-5; D call uncertain. V lost 8 bases to trimming and J lost 1 base, with 14 bases between them. The CDR3 has 14 amino acids. Germline V CDR1 and CDR2: KGHSH, LQKENI. DNA for the CDR3: TGTGCCAGCCAGCCTACACGGAGCCAAGAGACCCAGTACTTC. This translates into CASQPTRSQETQYF.

The chain employs TRBV4-1 and TRBJ2-1; TRBD2 aligns across 8 bases. Trimming took 3 bases from V and 2 from J; bases not matched to a gene: 6. This CDR3 spans 16 amino acids. Germline loops: CDR1 MGHRA, CDR2 YSYEKL. Here the CDR3 DNA reads TGCGCCAGCAGCCAGGTCGGGGGGGAGGCCTACAATGAGCAGTTCTTC. Translating gives CASSQVGGEAYNEQFF.

The chain joins TRBV7-2 to TRBJ1-1; TRBD1 is a possible D gene (5 bases). Germline CDR1 SGHTA, CDR2 FQGNSA. The CDR3 covers 16 residues. Trimming removed 4 bases at V and 1 base at J, with 16 bases between. The CDR3 spells CASSSQPGLRNTEAFF. In DNA form, the CDR3 reads TGTGCCAGCAGCTCTCAACCGGGACTCAGGAACACTGAAGCTTTCTTT. Supplemented by reference TRBV7-2 and TRBJ1-1, the full variable domain reads GAGVSQSPSNKVTEKGKDVELRCDPISGHTALYWYRQSLGQGLEFLIYFQGNSAPDKSGLPSDRFSAERTGGSVSTLTIQRTQQEDSAVYLCASSSQPGLRNTEAFFGQGTRLTVV.

The chain uses TRBV12-1 and TRBJ1-6. TRBV12-1 is assigned pseudogene status. The length of the CDR3 is 17 residues. The CDR3: CASSNFSGNSYNSPLHF. As DNA, the CDR3 is TGTGCCAGCAGCAATTTCAGCGGTAACTCCTATAATTCACCCCTCCACTTT.

The V and J genes are TRBV7-6 and TRBJ2-7; 7 nucleotides line up with TRBD1. Germline CDR1 and CDR2: SGHVS and FNYEAQ. Trimming cost V 5 bases and J 7 bases; bases outside gene matches: 14. This CDR3 spans 15 amino acids. The CDR3 spells CASSPSTGNYEEQYF. CDR3 in DNA: TGTGCCAGCAGCCCCTCGACAGGGAACTATGAAGAGCAGTACTTC. Using reference TRBV7-6 and TRBJ2-7 for the parts outside the CDR3, the full variable domain is GAGVSQSPRYKVTKRGQDVALRCDPISGHVSLYWYRQALGQGPEFLTYFNYEAQQDKSGLPNDRFSAERPEGSISTLTIQRTEQRDSAMYRCASSPSTGNYEEQYFGPGTRLTVT.

This clone was observed a single time. V and J are TRBV2 and TRBJ1-1, with 9 bases that match TRBD1. The junction had 7 bases not matched to a gene; V was cut back by 2 bases and J by 3 bases. Germline V gene data show CDR1 as SNHLY and CDR2 as FYNNEI. The CDR3 contains 16 residues. The CDR3 nucleotides are TGTGCCAGCAGTGAACGGGACAGGGAGAAGGACACTGAAGCTTTCTTT. The encoded protein is CASSERDREKDTEAFF.